Following are 19 T cell receptor beta chains from one sample sequenced in a study of shared T cell receptors in the human thymus. Measured with immunoSEQ multiplex PCR; TCRdb has only the in-frame clones, and not every one. The sample lists about 660,000 clones, approximately 88% occurring once. This same sample was also part of a study on human thymus T cells.

The sequenced sample was thymocytes. The receptors were sampled from a boy younger than two with a congenital heart defect.

This clone has only a few counts. The chain has TRBV5-4 and TRBJ2-3; 10 positions match TRBD2. The germline gives CDR1 SGHNT, CDR2 YYREEE (reference sequence). This CDR3 comprises 15 residues. Trimming at V came to 4 bases and at J to 5 bases, leaving 7 bases not matched to a gene. Here the CDR3 reads CASSRGTSEGDTQYF. Here the CDR3 DNA reads TGTGCCAGCAGCCGGGGGACTAGCGAGGGAGATACGCAGTATTTT.

The V and J genes are TRBV30 and TRBJ1-2, with 7 bases identical to TRBD1. The CDR3 totals 14 residues. Germline CDR1 is GTSNPN and CDR2 is SVGIG (reference sequence). V lost 5 bases to trimming and J lost 5 bases; unmatched junction nucleotides: 11. CDR3 coding DNA: TGTGCCTGGTTACGACAGGGCCGCGCTTATGGCTACACCTTC. This gives the protein CAWLRQGRAYGYTF.

The chain uses TRBV19 and TRBJ2-7, with 7 bases identical to TRBD2. Germline V gives CDR1 LNHDA, CDR2 SQIVND (reference sequence). V lost 1 base and J lost 6; bases outside the gene matches: 12. This CDR3 has 16 residues. The DNA of the CDR3 is TGTGCCAGTAGTATAGCGTCTAGCGGCAGCCATAGCGAGCAGTACTTC. This codes for CASSIASSGSHSEQYF. The complete variable domain, with remaining parts taken from reference TRBV19 and TRBJ2-7, reads DGGITQSPKYLFRKEGQNVTLSCEQNLNHDAMYWYRQDPGQGLRLIYYSQIVNDFQKGDIAEGYSVSREKKESFPLTVTSAQKNPTAFYLCASSIASSGSHSEQYFGPGTRLTVT.

This rearrangement joins TRBV29-1 to TRBJ1-2, with 8 bases identical to TRBD1. Trimming cost V 6 bases and J 8 bases; bases outside gene matches: 14. Germline assignment: CDR1 SQVTM and CDR2 ANQGSEA. The CDR3 length is 14 residues. The CDR3 is CSVLAPDRGEGYTF. CDR3 DNA sequence: TGCAGCGTCCTCGCCCCCGACAGGGGTGAGGGCTACACCTTC.

Only one count was recorded for this clone. The chain is built from TRBV19 and TRBJ1-1, with D possibly TRBD1 on 6 matching bases. CDR3 length equals 14 residues. The V end lost 3 bases, the J end lost 5 bases, and 13 bases lay between the germline ends. CDR1 and CDR2 from the germline V gene are LNHDA and SQIVND (reference sequence). CDR3 loop: CASSMGHLITEAFF. For the CDR3, the DNA is TGTGCCAGTAGTATGGGACACCTAATAACTGAAGCTTTCTTT.

This clone was recorded once. The CDR3 loop reads CASSFRFSGANTGELFF. The CDR3, as DNA: TGCGCCAGCAGCTTCCGTTTTAGCGGGGCTAACACCGGGGAGCTGTTTTTT. The chain couples TRBV5-1 to TRBJ2-2; 8 positions agree with TRBD2. The CDR3 is 17 amino acids. Germline assignment: CDR1 SGHRS and CDR2 YFSETQ. V was clipped by 2 bases and J by 2 bases; unmatched bases: 8. The full variable domain, its missing parts supplied by reference TRBV5-1 and TRBJ2-2, is KAGVTQTPRYLIKTRGQQVTLSCSPISGHRSVSWYQQTPGQGLQFLFEYFSETQRNKGNFPGRFSGRQFSNSRSEMNVSTLELGDSALYLCASSFRFSGANTGELFFGEGSRLTVL.

This chain connects TRBV7-9 to TRBJ2-1, with 8 bases aligning to TRBD2. Germline values: CDR1 SEHNR, CDR2 FQNEAQ (reference sequence). The ends lost 3 bases at V and 5 bases at J; junction bases unmatched: 0. The CDR3 loop spans 13 amino acids. The CDR3 protein is CASSFSGDNEQFF. CDR3 in DNA: TGTGCCAGCAGCTTTAGCGGGGACAATGAGCAGTTCTTC. The complete variable domain, with remaining parts taken from reference TRBV7-9 and TRBJ2-1, reads DTGVSQNPRHKITKRGQNVTFRCDPISEHNRLYWYRQTLGQGPEFLTYFQNEAQLEKSRLLSDRFSAERPKGSFSTLEIQRTEQGDSAMYLCASSFSGDNEQFFGPGTRLTVL.

The chain joins TRBV7-3 to TRBJ2-3; 7 nucleotides match TRBD2. V was pared by 6 bases and J by 0 bases, with 6 bases of the junction left unmatched. CDR3 size: 15 residues. Germline lookup yields CDR1 SGHTA and CDR2 FQGTGA. The CDR3 DNA follows: TGTGCCAGCAGTTTTAGCGGGCTCAGCACAGATACGCAGTATTTT. As protein: CASSFSGLSTDTQYF.

This chain joins TRBV5-8 and TRBJ2-5; D remains unclear. V lost 0 bases to trimming and J lost 0 bases, with 12 bases between them. The CDR3 contains 16 residues. The germline gives CDR1 SGHTS, CDR2 YDEGEE. The CDR3 DNA reads TGTGCCAGCAGCTTGGGAGGCGGCAAGTACCAAGAGACCCAGTACTTC. Protein: CASSLGGGKYQETQYF.

This chain connects TRBV7-6 to TRBJ2-7, with 10 bases fitting TRBD2. With V trimmed by 5 bases and J by 0 bases, 10 bases remained unmatched. CDR1 SGHVS and CDR2 FNYEAQ come from the germline V gene. This CDR3 is built from 17 residues. For the CDR3, the DNA is TGTGCCAGCAGCCCTACGGGACTAGCGCCGAGCTCCTACGAGCAGTACTTC. Its translation is CASSPTGLAPSSYEQYF.

This clone was detected only a few times. This chain uses TRBV6-6 with TRBJ2-7, with 9 bases fitting TRBD2. Trimming removed 8 bases from V and 4 bases from J; junction bases left unmatched: 12. Germline CDR1 reads MNHNY; CDR2 reads SVGAGI (reference sequence). The CDR3 covers 15 residues. The CDR3 reads CASVGAGGPRYEQYF. DNA for the CDR3: TGTGCCAGCGTGGGGGCGGGAGGGCCGAGGTACGAGCAGTACTTC.

V gene TRBV27 combines with J gene TRBJ2-1; 7 bases line up with TRBD2. The length of the CDR3 is 12 residues. The germline CDR1 and CDR2 sequences are MNHEY and SMNVEV (reference sequence). J lost 10 bases, V lost 3 bases, and 3 bases had no gene match. The CDR3 region is CASSLWGGEQFF. The CDR3 region has the DNA TGTGCCAGCAGTTTGTGGGGGGGAGAGCAGTTCTTC.

In DNA form, the CDR3 reads TGTGCCAGTAGTCTTTCCGGTCGGCAGGGCTACGAGCAGTACTTC. Translated, it gives CASSLSGRQGYEQYF. This sequence joins TRBV19 and TRBJ2-7; D may be TRBD1 (5 bases). Trimming took 5 bases from V and 3 from J, leaving 17 bases between them. Germline-derived CDR1 and CDR2 are LNHDA and SQIVND (reference sequence). The CDR3 totals 15 residues.

The chain recombines TRBV29-1 with TRBJ2-3, with a tentative D call TRBD2 (6 bases). The CDR3 runs 13 residues. Germline V lookup: CDR1 SQVTM, CDR2 ANQGSEA. Trimming pared 7 bases from V and 6 bases from J, leaving 17 bases between. The CDR3, as DNA: TGCAGCGGTAGCGGCCCGAGGGAGGATACGCAGTATTTT. This encodes CSGSGPREDTQYF.

This sequence joins TRBV27 and TRBJ2-3; 12 nucleotides agree with TRBD2. The CDR3 length is 18 residues. In germline, CDR1 is MNHEY, CDR2 SMNVEV (reference sequence). V dropped 4 bases and J dropped 1; count of bases not matched to a gene: 9. The CDR3: CASSWVTSGSPCTDTQYF. The CDR3 nucleotides read TGTGCCAGCAGTTGGGTGACTAGCGGGAGTCCCTGCACAGATACGCAGTATTTT.

V is TRBV10-1 and J is TRBJ2-2, with a tentative D call TRBD2 (5 bases). Germline loops: CDR1 WNHNN, CDR2 SYGVQD (reference sequence). The V gene lost 0 bases and the J gene lost 7 bases, with 6 bases spanning the gap. The CDR3 contains 13 residues. CDR3 sequence (DNA): TGCGCCAGCAGTGAGTCGAGGGACGGGGAGCTGTTTTTT. Translated, it gives CASSESRDGELFF.

V gene TRBV6-5 combines with J gene TRBJ1-2; D is perhaps TRBD1 (5 bases). The germline V and J ends were trimmed by 4 bases and 4 bases, with 13 bases remaining between them. The CDR3 spans 14 residues. Germline CDR1 MNHEY, CDR2 SVGAGI. CDR3 in amino acids: CASSSLTVPYGYTF. In nucleotides, the CDR3 is TGTGCCAGCAGTTCCCTGACAGTTCCCTATGGCTACACCTTC.

This clone appeared a single time. The chain is built from TRBV7-9 and TRBJ2-7; TRBD2 matches 10 bases. Germline CDR1 is SEHNR and CDR2 is FQNEAQ (reference sequence). The junction had 7 bases not matched to a gene; V was cut back by 3 bases and J by 2 bases. This CDR3 has 16 residues. CDR3 sequence: CASSLGHSGRTYEQYF. The DNA for the CDR3 is TGTGCCAGCAGCTTGGGCCATAGCGGGAGGACCTACGAGCAGTACTTC.

V and J are TRBV6-1 and TRBJ2-7; 8 nucleotides align to TRBD1. V was pared by 0 bases and J by 4 bases, with 5 bases of the junction left unmatched. This CDR3 comprises 15 residues. CDR1 is MNHNS, CDR2 SASEGT, per germline. Written as DNA, the CDR3 is TGTGCCAGCAGTGAAGCGGACCAGGGGGCTTACGAGCAGTACTTC. Amino acids: CASSEADQGAYEQYF.